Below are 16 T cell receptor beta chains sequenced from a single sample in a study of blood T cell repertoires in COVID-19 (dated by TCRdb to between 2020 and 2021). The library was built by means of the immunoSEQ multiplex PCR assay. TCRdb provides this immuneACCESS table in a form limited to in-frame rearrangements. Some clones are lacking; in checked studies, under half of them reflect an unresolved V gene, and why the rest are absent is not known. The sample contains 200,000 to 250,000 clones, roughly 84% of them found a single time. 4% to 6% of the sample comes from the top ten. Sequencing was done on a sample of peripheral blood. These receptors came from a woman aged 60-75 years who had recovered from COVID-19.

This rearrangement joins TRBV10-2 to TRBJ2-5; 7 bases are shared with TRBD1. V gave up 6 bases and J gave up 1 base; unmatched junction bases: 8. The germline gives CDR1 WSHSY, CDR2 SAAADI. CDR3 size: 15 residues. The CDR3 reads CASRARQGSQETQYF. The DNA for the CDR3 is TGCGCCAGCAGAGCTAGACAGGGATCCCAAGAGACCCAGTACTTC.

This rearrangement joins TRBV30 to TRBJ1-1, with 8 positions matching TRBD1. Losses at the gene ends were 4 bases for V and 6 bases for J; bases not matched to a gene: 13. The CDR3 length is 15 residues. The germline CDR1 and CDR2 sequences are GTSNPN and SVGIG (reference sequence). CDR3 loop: CAWTRGGQGAAEAFF. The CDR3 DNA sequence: TGTGCCTGGACTAGGGGGGGGCAGGGGGCAGCTGAAGCTTTCTTT.

The CDR3 sequence: CASSWEIYNSPLHF. CDR3 in DNA: TGTGCCAGCAGTTGGGAGATCTATAATTCACCCCTCCACTTT. J is TRBJ1-6 and V is TRBV6-6; D is ambiguous. The ends were cut back, 4 bases at V and 3 bases at J, with 7 bases in the middle. CDR3 length: 14 residues. Germline lookup yields CDR1 MNHNY and CDR2 SVGAGI (reference sequence).

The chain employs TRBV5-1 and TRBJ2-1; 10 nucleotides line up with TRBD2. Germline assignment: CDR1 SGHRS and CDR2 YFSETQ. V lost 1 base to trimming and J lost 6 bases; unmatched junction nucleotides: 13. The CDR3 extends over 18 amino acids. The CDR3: CASSLWLAGVYSGNEQFF. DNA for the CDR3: TGCGCCAGCAGCTTGTGGCTAGCGGGGGTTTACTCCGGCAATGAGCAGTTCTTC.

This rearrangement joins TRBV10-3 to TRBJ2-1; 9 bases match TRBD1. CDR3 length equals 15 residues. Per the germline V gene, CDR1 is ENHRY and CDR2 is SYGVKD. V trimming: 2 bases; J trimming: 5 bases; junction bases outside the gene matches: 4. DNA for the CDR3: TGTGCCATCAGTGAGGCCGGGACAGGGAACAATGAGCAGTTCTTC. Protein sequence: CAISEAGTGNNEQFF.

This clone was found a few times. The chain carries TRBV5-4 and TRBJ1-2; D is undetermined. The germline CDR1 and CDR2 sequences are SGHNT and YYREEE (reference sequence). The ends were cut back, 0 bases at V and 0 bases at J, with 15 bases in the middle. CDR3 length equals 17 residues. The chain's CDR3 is CASSLAYRSIANYGYTF. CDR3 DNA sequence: TGTGCCAGCAGCTTGGCTTACAGAAGTATAGCTAACTATGGCTACACCTTC.

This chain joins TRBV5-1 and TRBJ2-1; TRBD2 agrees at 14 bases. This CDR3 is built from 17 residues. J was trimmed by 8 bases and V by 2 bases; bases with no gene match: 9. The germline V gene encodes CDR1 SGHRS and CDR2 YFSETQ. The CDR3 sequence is CASSFFKGLAGVDEQFF. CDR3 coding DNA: TGCGCCAGCAGCTTTTTTAAGGGACTAGCGGGGGTAGATGAGCAGTTCTTC.

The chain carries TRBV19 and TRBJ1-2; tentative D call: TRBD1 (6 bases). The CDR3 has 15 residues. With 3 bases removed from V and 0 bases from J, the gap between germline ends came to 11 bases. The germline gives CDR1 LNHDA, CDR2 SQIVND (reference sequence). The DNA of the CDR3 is TGTGCCAGTAGTATTTCAGGGGTCGCTAACTATGGCTACACCTTC. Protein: CASSISGVANYGYTF.

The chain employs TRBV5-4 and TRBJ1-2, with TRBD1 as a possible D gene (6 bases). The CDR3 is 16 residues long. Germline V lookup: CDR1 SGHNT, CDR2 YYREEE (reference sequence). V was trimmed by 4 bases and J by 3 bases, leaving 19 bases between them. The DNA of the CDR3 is TGTGCCAGCAGCCTGGACAGACGAGCTACTGACTATGGCTACACCTTC. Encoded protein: CASSLDRRATDYGYTF. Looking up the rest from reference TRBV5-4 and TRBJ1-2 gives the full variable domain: ETGVTQSPTHLIKTRGQQVTLRCSSQSGHNTVSWYQQALGQGPQFIFQYYREEENGRGNFPPRFSGLQFPNYSSELNVNALELDDSALYLCASSLDRRATDYGYTFGSGTRLTVV.

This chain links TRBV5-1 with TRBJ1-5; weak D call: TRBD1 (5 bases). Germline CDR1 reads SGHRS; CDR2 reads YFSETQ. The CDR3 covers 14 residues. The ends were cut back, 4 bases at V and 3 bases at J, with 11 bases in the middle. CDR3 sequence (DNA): TGCGCCAGCAGCCCCGGACACAACAATCAGCCCCAGCATTTT. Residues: CASSPGHNNQPQHF.

CDR3 in amino acids: CASSPQRTSGMPSTDTQYF. DNA of the CDR3: TGTGCCAGCAGCCCACAGCGGACTAGCGGAATGCCAAGCACAGATACGCAGTATTTT. The rearrangement joins TRBV13 to TRBJ2-3; 10 nucleotides match TRBD2. The germline gives CDR1 PRHDT, CDR2 FYEKMQ (reference sequence). This CDR3 comprises 19 residues. Losses at the gene ends were 5 bases for V and 0 bases for J; bases not matched to a gene: 14.

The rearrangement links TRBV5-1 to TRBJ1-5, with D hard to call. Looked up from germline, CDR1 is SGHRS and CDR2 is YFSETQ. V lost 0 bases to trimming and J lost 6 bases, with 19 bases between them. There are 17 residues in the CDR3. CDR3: CASSLAFIGELVQPQHF. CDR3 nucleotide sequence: TGCGCCAGCAGCTTGGCCTTTATCGGGGAATTAGTTCAGCCCCAGCATTTT.

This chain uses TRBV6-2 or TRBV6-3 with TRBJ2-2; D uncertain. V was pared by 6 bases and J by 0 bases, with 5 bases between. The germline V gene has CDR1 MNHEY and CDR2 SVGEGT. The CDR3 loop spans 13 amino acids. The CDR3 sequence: CASSTSNTGELFF. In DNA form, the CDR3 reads TGTGCCAGCAGCACATCGAACACCGGGGAGCTGTTTTTT.

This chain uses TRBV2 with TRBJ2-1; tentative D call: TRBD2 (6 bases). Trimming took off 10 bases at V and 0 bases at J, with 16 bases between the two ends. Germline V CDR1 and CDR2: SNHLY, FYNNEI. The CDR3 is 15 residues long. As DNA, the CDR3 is TGTGCCACCTCAGTAGCGGCGAGCTCCTACAATGAGCAGTTCTTC. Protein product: CATSVAASSYNEQFF.

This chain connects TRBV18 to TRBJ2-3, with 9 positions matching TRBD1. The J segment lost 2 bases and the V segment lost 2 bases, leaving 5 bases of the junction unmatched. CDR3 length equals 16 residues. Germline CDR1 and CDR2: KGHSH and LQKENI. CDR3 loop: CASSPTGQGSTDTQYF. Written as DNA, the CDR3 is TGTGCCAGCTCACCAACGGGACAGGGATCCACAGATACGCAGTATTTT. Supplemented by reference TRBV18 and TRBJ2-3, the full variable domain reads NAGVMQNPRHLVRRRGQEARLRCSPMKGHSHVYWYRQLPEEGLKFMVYLQKENIIDESGMPKERFSAEFPKEGPSILRIQQVVRGDSAAYFCASSPTGQGSTDTQYFGPGTRLTVL.

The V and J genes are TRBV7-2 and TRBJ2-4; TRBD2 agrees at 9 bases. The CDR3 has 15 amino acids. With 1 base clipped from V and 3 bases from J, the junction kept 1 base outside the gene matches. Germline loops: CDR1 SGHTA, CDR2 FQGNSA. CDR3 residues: CASSLVSGGKNIQYF. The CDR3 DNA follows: TGTGCCAGCAGCTTAGTTAGCGGGGGCAAAAACATTCAGTACTTC.